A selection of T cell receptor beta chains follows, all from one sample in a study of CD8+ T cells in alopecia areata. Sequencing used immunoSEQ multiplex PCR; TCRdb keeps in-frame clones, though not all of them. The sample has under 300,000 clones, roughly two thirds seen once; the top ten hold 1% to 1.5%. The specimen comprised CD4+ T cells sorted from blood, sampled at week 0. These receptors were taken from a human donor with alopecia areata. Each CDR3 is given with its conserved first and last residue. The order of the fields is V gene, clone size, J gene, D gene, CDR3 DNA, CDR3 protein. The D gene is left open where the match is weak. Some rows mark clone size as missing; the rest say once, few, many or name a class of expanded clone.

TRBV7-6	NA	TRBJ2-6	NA	TGTGCCAGCAGCTTAGCAGGTTCCTCTGGGGCCAACGTCCTGACTTTC	CASSLAGSSGANVLTF
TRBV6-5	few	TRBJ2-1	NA	TGTGCCAGCAGTTACACGGGGGTCTCTAATGAGCAGTTCTTC	CASSYTGVSNEQFF
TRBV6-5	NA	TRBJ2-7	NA	TGTGCCAGCAGTTACCATGGGACCCTGTTACCTAAAGGGAACTTC	CASSYHGTLLPKGNF
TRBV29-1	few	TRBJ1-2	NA	TGCAGCGTGTCAGCTGACTATGGCTACACCTTC	CSVSADYGYTF
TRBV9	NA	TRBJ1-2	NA	TGTGCCAGCAGCGCCTTACACAGGGTAAACTATGGCTACACCTTC	CASSALHRVNYGYTF
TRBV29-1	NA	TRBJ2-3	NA	TGCAGCGTTCTCAACTCAGGGACAGATACGCAGTATTTT	CSVLNSGTDTQYF
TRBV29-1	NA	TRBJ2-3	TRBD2	TGCAGCGTTGAAAGAGCGGGGGGCCCAGATACGCAGTATTTT	CSVERAGGPDTQYF
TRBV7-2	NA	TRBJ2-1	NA	TGTGCCAGCAGCTTAGGACCTCCGGAGTACAATGAGCAGTTCTTC	CASSLGPPEYNEQFF
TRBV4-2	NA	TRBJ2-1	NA	TGTGCCAGCAGTATATTCGACCGAGAAAATGAGCAGTTCTTC	CASSIFDRENEQFF
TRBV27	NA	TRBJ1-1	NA	TGTGCCAGCACTGCGGTGGCGACGAACACTGAAGCTTTCTTT	CASTAVATNTEAFF
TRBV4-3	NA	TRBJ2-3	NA	TGCGCCAGCAGGGGTCCCACAGATACGCAGTATTTT	CASRGPTDTQYF
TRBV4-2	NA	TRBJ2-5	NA	TGTGCCAGCAGCCAAGACGTGCCGGGGGCCCAAGAGACCCAGTACTTC	CASSQDVPGAQETQYF
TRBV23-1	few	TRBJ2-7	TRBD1	TGCGCCAGCAGTCAGCCGGGACAGGGCGAAGCCTACGAGCAGTACTTC	CASSQPGQGEAYEQYF
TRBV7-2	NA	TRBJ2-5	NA	TGTGCCAGCAGCTTAGAGATGCGAGAGACCCAGTACTTC	CASSLEMRETQYF
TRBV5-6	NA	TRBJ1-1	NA	TGTGCCAGCAGTAGGTTATGGTTGAACACTGAAGCTTTCTTT	CASSRLWLNTEAFF
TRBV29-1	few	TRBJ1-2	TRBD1	TGCAGCGGGGGACAGGGAGTGGCGGATGGCTACACCTTC	CSGGQGVADGYTF
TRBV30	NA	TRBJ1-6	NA	TGTGCCTGGGACCCCGGGGGGACACCCCTCCACTTT	CAWDPGGTPLHF
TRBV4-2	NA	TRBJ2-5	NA	TGTGCCAGCAGCCAGTGGACTGCTTCAGAGACCCAGTACTTC	CASSQWTASETQYF
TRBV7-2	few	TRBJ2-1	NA	TGTGCCAGCAGCTTCTCCTACAATGAGCAGTTCTTC	CASSFSYNEQFF
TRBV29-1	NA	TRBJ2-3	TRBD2	TGCAGCGTCGGGACTAGCCAAAGGGGAGGAGGGCAGTATTTT	CSVGTSQRGGGQYF
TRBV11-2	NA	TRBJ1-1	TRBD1	TGTGCCAGCAGCTTAGGGCCAGGGGGTCTGAACACTGAAGCTTTCTTT	CASSLGPGGLNTEAFF
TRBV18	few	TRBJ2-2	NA	TGTGCCAGCTCACCACCTATCGGGGAGCTGTTTTTT	CASSPPIGELFF
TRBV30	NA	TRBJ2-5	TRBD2	TGTGCCTGGAGTAGCGGGGGGGGACCCCCCTTCCAAGAGACCCAGTACTTC	CAWSSGGGPPFQETQYF
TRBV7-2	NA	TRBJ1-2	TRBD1	TGTGCCAGCAGCTCCTCGGACAGGGAAACACTTCATGGCTACACCTTC	CASSSSDRETLHGYTF
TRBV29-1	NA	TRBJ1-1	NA	TGCAGCGTTGATGCCTGGGACTCACCTTCATGGACTGAAGCTTTCTTT	CSVDAWDSPSWTEAFF
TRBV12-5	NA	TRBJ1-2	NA	TGTGCTAGTGGTTTCGGACGGAGAGGCTATGGCTACACCTTC	CASGFGRRGYGYTF